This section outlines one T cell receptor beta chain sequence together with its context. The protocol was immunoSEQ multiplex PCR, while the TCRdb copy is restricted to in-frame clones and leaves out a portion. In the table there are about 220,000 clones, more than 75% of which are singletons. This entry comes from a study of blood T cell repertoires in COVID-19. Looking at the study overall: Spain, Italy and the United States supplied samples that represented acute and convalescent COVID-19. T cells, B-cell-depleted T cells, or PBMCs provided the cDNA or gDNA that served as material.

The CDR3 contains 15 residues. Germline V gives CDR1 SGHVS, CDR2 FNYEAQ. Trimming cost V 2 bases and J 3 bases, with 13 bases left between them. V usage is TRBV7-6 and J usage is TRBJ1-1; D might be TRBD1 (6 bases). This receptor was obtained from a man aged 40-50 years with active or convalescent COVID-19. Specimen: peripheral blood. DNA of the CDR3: TGTGCCAGCAGCTTACGGGGCAGGGGTGACACTGAAGCTTTCTTT. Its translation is CASSLRGRGDTEAFF.